This T cell receptor beta chain is drawn from a study of T cells after yellow fever vaccination. Study-level background: Each low-cell-number fraction was prepared by means of SMART-Seq v4 Ultra Low Input.

This CDR3 has 14 residues. The germline V and J ends were trimmed by 9 bases and 5 bases, with 19 bases remaining between them. Looked up from germline, CDR1 is MNHEY and CDR2 is SMNVEV (reference sequence). Study observations and caveats: The appearance of a small share of clonotypes in both CD4 and CD8 compartments was observed.

Only a few counts were recorded for this clonotype. The antigen is not known. One entry per CDR3 protein results from TCRdb running MiXCR on the 5' RACE reads. The sample carries approximately 510,000 distinct CDR3 sequences, around a fifth recorded once. The TCR originated in a man aged 18 to 29 who received the YFV17D yellow fever vaccine. The material sequenced was PBMCs, taken more than 20 days after the first yellow fever vaccination. The J gene is TRBJ2-5, the V gene TRBV27, with D possibly TRBD1 on 6 matching bases. CDR3 protein: CASSPSRGYETQYF. The CDR3 region has the DNA TGTGCCAGTTCCCCCTCGAGGGGGTATGAGACCCAGTACTTC.